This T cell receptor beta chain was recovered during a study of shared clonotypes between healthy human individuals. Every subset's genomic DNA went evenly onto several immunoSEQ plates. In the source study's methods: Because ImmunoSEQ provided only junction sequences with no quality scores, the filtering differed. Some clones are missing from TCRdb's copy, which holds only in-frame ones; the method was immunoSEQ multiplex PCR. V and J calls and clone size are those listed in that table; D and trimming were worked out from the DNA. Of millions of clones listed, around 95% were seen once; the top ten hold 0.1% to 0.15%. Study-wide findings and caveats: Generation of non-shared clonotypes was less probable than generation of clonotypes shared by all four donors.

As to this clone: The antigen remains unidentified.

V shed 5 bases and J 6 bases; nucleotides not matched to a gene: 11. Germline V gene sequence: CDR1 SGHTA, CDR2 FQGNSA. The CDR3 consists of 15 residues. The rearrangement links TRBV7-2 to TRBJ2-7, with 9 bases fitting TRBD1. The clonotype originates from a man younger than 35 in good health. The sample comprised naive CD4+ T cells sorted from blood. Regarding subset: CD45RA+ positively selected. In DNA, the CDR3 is TGTGCCAGCAGCCGAGGGGGGACAGGGAACCCCGAGCAGTACTTC. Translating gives CASSRGGTGNPEQYF.